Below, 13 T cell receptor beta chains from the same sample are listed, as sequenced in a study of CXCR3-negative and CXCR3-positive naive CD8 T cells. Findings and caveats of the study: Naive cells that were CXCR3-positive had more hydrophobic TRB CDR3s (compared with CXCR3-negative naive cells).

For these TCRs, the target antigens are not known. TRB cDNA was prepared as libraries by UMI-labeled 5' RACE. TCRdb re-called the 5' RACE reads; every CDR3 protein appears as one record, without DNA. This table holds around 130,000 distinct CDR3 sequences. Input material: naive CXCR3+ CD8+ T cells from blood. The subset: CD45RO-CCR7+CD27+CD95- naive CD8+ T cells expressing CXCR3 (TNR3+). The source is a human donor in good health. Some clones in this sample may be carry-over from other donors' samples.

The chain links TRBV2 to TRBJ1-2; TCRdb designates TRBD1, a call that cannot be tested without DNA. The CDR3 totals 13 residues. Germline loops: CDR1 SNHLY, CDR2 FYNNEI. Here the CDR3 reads CASSEDRDPGYTF.

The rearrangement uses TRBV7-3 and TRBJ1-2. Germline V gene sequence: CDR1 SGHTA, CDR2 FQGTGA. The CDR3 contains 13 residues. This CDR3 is CASIQTANYGYTF.

The CDR3 loop reads CASSMGETQYF. The rearrangement links TRBV27 to TRBJ2-5. The germline gives CDR1 MNHEY, CDR2 SMNVEV (reference sequence). The CDR3 runs to 11 residues.

CDR3 loop: CASSKKGRDTLNTEAFF. The genes are TRBV21-1 and TRBJ1-1. TRBV21-1 is a pseudogene. The CDR3 is made up of 17 amino acids.

This CDR3 reads CASSLVGQTNLYEQYF. This rearrangement joins TRBV4-1 to TRBJ2-7; with no DNA, the TCRdb D assignment of TRBD1 cannot be verified. CDR1 is MGHRA, CDR2 YSYEKL, per germline. The CDR3 is 16 residues long.

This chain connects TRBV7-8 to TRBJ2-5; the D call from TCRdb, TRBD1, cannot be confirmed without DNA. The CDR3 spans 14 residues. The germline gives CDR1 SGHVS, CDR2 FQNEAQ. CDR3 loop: CASSLLGRAETQYF.

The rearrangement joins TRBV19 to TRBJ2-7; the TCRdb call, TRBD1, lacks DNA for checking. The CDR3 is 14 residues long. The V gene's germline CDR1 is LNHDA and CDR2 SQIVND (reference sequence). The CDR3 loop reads CASKVRDRDYEQYF.

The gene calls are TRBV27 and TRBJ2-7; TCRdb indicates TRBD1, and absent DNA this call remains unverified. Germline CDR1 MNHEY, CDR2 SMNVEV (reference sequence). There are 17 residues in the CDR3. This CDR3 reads CASSHFPVQGSLYEQYF.

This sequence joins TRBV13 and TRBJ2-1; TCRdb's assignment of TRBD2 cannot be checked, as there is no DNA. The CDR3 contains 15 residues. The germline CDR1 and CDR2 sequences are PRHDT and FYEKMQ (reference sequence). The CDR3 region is CASSLGLAGAGEQFF.

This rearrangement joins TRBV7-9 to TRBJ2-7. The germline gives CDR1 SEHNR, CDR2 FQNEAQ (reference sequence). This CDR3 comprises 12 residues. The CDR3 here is CASSPLDYEQYF.

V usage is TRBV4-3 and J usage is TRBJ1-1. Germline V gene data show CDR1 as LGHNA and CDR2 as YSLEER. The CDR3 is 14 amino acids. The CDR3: CASSQESGRTEAFF.

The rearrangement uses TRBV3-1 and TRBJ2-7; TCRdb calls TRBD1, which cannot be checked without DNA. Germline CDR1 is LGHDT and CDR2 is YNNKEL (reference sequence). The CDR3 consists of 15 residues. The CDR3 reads CASSQAGTGGYEQYF.

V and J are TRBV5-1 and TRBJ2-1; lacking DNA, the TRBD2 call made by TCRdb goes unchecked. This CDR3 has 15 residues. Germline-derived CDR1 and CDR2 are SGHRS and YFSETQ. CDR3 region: CASSLGSGEYNEQFF. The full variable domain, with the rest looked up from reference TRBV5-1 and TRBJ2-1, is KAGVTQTPRYLIKTRGQQVTLSCSPISGHRSVSWYQQTPGQGLQFLFEYFSETQRNKGNFPGRFSGRQFSNSRSEMNVSTLELGDSALYLCASSLGSGEYNEQFFGPGTRLTVL.